These 20 T cell receptor beta chains were all obtained from the same sample, sequenced in a study of vaccination and CD4 T cells after COVID-19 (dated by TCRdb to the early 2020s). Library prep was done by PCR. Reads for this sample came from an Illumina iSeq 100. DNA from cultured CD4+ T cells was subjected to TCR sequencing with the Oncomine TCR Beta short-read assay at the Johns Hopkins FTIC core. TCRdb reprocessed the public reads (quality trimming at Q25 with fastp, clone calling with MiXCR) and kept in-frame beta chains. Entries are consolidated by CDR3 protein sequence, retaining the most common genes and DNA. This sample holds about 15,000 distinct CDR3 sequences; more than 40% were observed only once. Roughly 21% of the sample is taken by the ten largest. These receptors have no known antigen. According to the study, the label for this sample's time point signals: late sampling 161 to 241 days after vaccination in three convalescent patients. Per the publication, the treatment or condition label means: roughly 10-day PBMC culture with coronavirus spike peptide pools or control peptides (ViraFEST assay).

The sample in question was CD4+ T cells from blood, cultured in vitro, obtained about 7 months after SARS-CoV-2 vaccination. The receptors originated from a human donor who had recovered from COVID-19.

The chain combines TRBV6-5 with TRBJ1-6; possibly TRBD1 for D (5 bases). The CDR3 covers 13 residues. Trimming took off 4 bases at V and 9 bases at J, with 10 bases between the two ends. Germline CDR1 is MNHEY and CDR2 is SVGAGI. CDR3 sequence: CASSSTAGSPLHF. As DNA, the CDR3 is TGTGCCAGCAGTTCGACAGCCGGTTCACCCCTCCACTTT.

The rearrangement joins TRBV7-8 to TRBJ1-1; D is ambiguous. The CDR3 extends over 13 amino acids. The ends were cut back, 3 bases at V and 3 bases at J, with 8 bases in the middle. Looked up from germline, CDR1 is SGHVS and CDR2 is FQNEAQ. Here the CDR3 reads CASSFFGDTEAFF. In DNA form, the CDR3 reads TGTGCCAGCAGCTTTTTCGGGGACACTGAAGCTTTCTTT.

The chain couples TRBV20-1 to TRBJ1-2; the D gene is possibly TRBD1 (5 bases). This CDR3 comprises 14 residues. The germline V gene has CDR1 DFQATT and CDR2 SNEGSKA (reference sequence). V shed 6 bases and J shed 3 bases, with 17 bases lying between them. The CDR3: CSATPHGGDYGYTF. The CDR3 DNA reads as TGCAGTGCCACCCCTCACGGAGGGGACTATGGCTACACCTTC.

In its sample, this clonotype is medium-sized (0.01 to 0.1%). This rearrangement joins TRBV20-1 to TRBJ2-3, with 7 bases matching TRBD2. With 0 bases clipped from V and 6 bases from J, the junction kept 9 bases outside the gene matches. This CDR3 is 15 amino acids long. Germline V gene data show CDR1 as DFQATT and CDR2 as SNEGSKA (reference sequence). The CDR3: CSARDWSGVVDTQYF. The CDR3 DNA sequence: TGCAGTGCTAGAGATTGGAGCGGGGTAGTTGATACGCAGTATTTT.

By its share, this clonotype is medium-sized (0.01 to 0.1%). This chain connects TRBV6-1 to TRBJ2-3, with D perhaps matching TRBD1 (5 bases). CDR3 length: 14 residues. CDR1 MNHNS and CDR2 SASEGT come from the germline V gene. The germline V and J ends were trimmed by 2 bases and 5 bases, with 11 bases remaining between them. This CDR3 is CASSEQGIIDTQYF. The CDR3 DNA follows: TGTGCCAGCAGTGAACAGGGAATCATAGATACGCAGTATTTT.

The genes are TRBV7-6 and TRBJ1-1, with D possibly matching TRBD1 (6 bases). CDR3 length equals 13 residues. Germline V gene lookup returns CDR1 SGHVS and CDR2 FNYEAQ. V lost 5 bases, J lost 4 bases, and 11 bases lay in between. The CDR3 bases are TGTGCCAGCAGCATGACAGGCGGCACTGAAGCTTTCTTT. This codes for CASSMTGGTEAFF.

The chain couples TRBV7-2 to TRBJ1-5; 7 nucleotides agree with TRBD1. This CDR3 is 16 amino acids long. The germline CDR1 and CDR2 sequences are SGHTA and FQGNSA. V was pared by 3 bases and J by 7 bases, with 12 bases of the junction left unmatched. The CDR3 reads CASSLQAGTEGQPQHF. The CDR3 DNA reads TGTGCCAGCAGCTTGCAGGCGGGGACAGAGGGCCAGCCCCAGCATTTT.

Remarks on this clonotype: An end of the junction differs from the germline gene, which may be a read error. The chain combines TRBV7-2 with TRBJ2-6, with D hard to call. The CDR3 runs 14 residues. The germline CDR1 and CDR2 sequences are SGHTA and FQGNSA. The CDR3 nucleotides are TGTGCCAGCAGCTTAGCCTCGAACAGCCGATTAACGTCTTTC. Protein: CASSLASNSRLTSF.

The CDR3 bases are TGTGCCAAAGGGACAGCTACCTACGAGCAGTACTTC. Residues: CAKGTATYEQYF. This sequence joins TRBV10-3 and TRBJ2-7; 7 bases match TRBD1. This CDR3 has 12 residues. J was trimmed by 2 bases and V by 10 bases; bases with no gene match: 5. Germline CDR1 reads ENHRY; CDR2 reads SYGVKD.

This clonotype was counted once. The V and J genes are TRBV7-8 and TRBJ1-2; TRBD1 matches at 7 bases. This CDR3 is 16 amino acids long. Germline V gene data show CDR1 as SGHVS and CDR2 as FQNEAQ. Unmatched junction bases numbered 13, after V lost 5 bases and J lost 4 bases. The CDR3 bases are TGTGCCAGCAGCCTCCTATCCCAAGGGGGCGTCTATGGCTACACCTTC. It codes for CASSLLSQGGVYGYTF.

Here the CDR3 reads CATSEAGTSGFQETQYF. The CDR3, as DNA: TGTGCCACCAGTGAAGCCGGGACTAGCGGGTTCCAAGAGACCCAGTACTTC. The rearrangement joins TRBV24-1 to TRBJ2-5, with 12 bases that match TRBD2. The CDR3 sequence is 17 residues long. J was trimmed by 1 base and V by 4 bases; bases with no gene match: 6. CDR1 and CDR2 from the germline V gene are KGHDR and SFDVKD.

This clonotype has just a few counts. The chain links TRBV20-1 to TRBJ2-7; possibly TRBD2 for D (5 bases). Trimming cost V 6 bases and J 6 bases, with 15 bases left between them. This CDR3 is built from 12 residues. The germline gives CDR1 DFQATT, CDR2 SNEGSKA (reference sequence). CDR3 in amino acids: CSAGSKSREQYF. The CDR3 nucleotides are TGCAGTGCAGGGAGTAAGAGTCGCGAGCAGTACTTC.

This chain joins TRBV7-8 and TRBJ2-5; TRBD1 or TRBD2 may be the D gene (5 bases each). The CDR3 is made up of 14 amino acids. The V end lost 4 bases, the J end lost 5 bases, and 14 bases lay between the germline ends. Germline-derived CDR1 and CDR2 are SGHVS and FQNEAQ. Here the CDR3 DNA reads TGTGCCAGCAGCTCCCTTCGGGGCGCCGAGACCCAGTACTTC. This gives the protein CASSSLRGAETQYF.

J is TRBJ1-1 and V is TRBV7-3, with 9 bases identical to TRBD1. Germline CDR1 and CDR2: SGHTA and FQGTGA. This CDR3 region has 15 residues. V was pared by 2 bases and J by 11 bases, with 12 bases of the junction left unmatched. Here the CDR3 DNA reads TGTGCCAGCAGCTTACGGGGGACAGGGTTAACTAAGGCTTTCTTT. Its translation: CASSLRGTGLTKAFF. The full variable domain, completed using reference TRBV7-3 and TRBJ1-1, is GAGVSQTPSNKVTEKGKYVELRCDPISGHTALYWYRQSLGQGPEFLIYFQGTGAADDSGLPNDRFFAVRPEGSVSTLKIQRTERGDSAVYLCASSLRGTGLTKAFFGQGTRLTVV.

The rearrangement joins TRBV20-1 to TRBJ1-1; 8 nucleotides agree with TRBD1. The CDR3 spans 12 residues. Per the germline V gene, CDR1 is DFQATT and CDR2 is SNEGSKA (reference sequence). V was clipped by 6 bases and J by 3 bases; unmatched bases: 3. The DNA of the CDR3 is TGCAGTGCCAACAGGGGGGACACTGAAGCTTTCTTT. This translates into CSANRGDTEAFF.

This clonotype turned up a few times. The chain links TRBV7-2 to TRBJ1-2; 8 bases line up with TRBD1. Germline trimming cut 5 bases from V and 6 bases from J; bases unmatched to any gene: 5. Germline CDR1 and CDR2: SGHTA and FQGNSA. The length of the CDR3 is 13 residues. The CDR3 DNA reads as TGTGCCAGCAGCATCAGGGGGCGCGATGGCTACACCTTC. The encoded protein is CASSIRGRDGYTF.

V is TRBV25-1 and J is TRBJ2-7; TRBD1 matches at 8 bases. The trim removed 8 bases at V and 3 bases at J, leaving 3 bases unmatched. Germline V gives CDR1 MGHDK, CDR2 SYGVNS. The CDR3 spans 12 residues. In DNA form, the CDR3 reads TGTGCCAGCGGGGACAGGATCTACGAGCAGTACTTC. Its translation: CASGDRIYEQYF.

This clonotype was picked up a small number of times. The chain carries TRBV7-2 and TRBJ2-3; TRBD2 matches at 7 bases. The CDR3 is 14 amino acids. The V segment lost 6 bases and the J segment 2 bases; nucleotides outside the gene matches: 5. Germline CDR1 is SGHTA and CDR2 is FQGNSA. The CDR3 here is CASSTSGITDTQYF. The CDR3 DNA follows: TGTGCCAGCAGTACGAGCGGGATCACAGATACGCAGTATTTT. The full variable domain, its missing parts supplied by reference TRBV7-2 and TRBJ2-3, is GAGVSQSPSNKVTEKGKDVELRCDPISGHTALYWYRQSLGQGLEFLIYFQGNSAPDKSGLPSDRFSAERTGGSVSTLTIQRTQQEDSAVYLCASSTSGITDTQYFGPGTRLTVL.

The genes are TRBV28 and TRBJ2-7, with D uncertain. The germline V gene has CDR1 MDHEN and CDR2 SYDVKM. The CDR3 is made up of 13 amino acids. V dropped 5 bases and J dropped 0 bases, with 8 bases sitting between them. CDR3 region: CASSQVPSYEQYF. The CDR3 DNA sequence: TGTGCCAGCAGTCAGGTACCCTCCTACGAGCAGTACTTC.

The CDR3 loop reads CASSFGQDTDTQYF. In nucleotides, the CDR3 is TGTGCCAGCAGCTTTGGGCAGGATACAGATACGCAGTATTTT. V gene TRBV7-9 combines with J gene TRBJ2-3; D unresolved. This CDR3 has 14 amino acids. Germline CDR1 reads SEHNR; CDR2 reads FQNEAQ (reference sequence). Trimming took off 3 bases at V and 3 bases at J, with 10 bases between the two ends. Drawing the rest from reference TRBV7-9 and TRBJ2-3, the complete variable domain is DTGVSQNPRHKITKRGQNVTFRCDPISEHNRLYWYRQTLGQGPEFLTYFQNEAQLEKSRLLSDRFSAERPKGSFSTLEIQRTEQGDSAMYLCASSFGQDTDTQYFGPGTRLTVL.